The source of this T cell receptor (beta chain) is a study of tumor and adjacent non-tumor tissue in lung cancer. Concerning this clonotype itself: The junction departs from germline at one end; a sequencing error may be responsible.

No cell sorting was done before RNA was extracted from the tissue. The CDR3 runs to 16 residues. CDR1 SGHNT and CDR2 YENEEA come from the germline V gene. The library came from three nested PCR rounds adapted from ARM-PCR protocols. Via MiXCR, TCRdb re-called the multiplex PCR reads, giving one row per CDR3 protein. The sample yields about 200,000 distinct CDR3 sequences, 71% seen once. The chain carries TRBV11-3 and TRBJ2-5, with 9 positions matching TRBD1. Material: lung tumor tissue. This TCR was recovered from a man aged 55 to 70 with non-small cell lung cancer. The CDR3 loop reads CASSYRGRRGWESQYF. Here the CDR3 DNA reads TGTGCCAGCAGCTACAGGGGGCGACGAGGTTGGGAGAGCCAGTACTTC.